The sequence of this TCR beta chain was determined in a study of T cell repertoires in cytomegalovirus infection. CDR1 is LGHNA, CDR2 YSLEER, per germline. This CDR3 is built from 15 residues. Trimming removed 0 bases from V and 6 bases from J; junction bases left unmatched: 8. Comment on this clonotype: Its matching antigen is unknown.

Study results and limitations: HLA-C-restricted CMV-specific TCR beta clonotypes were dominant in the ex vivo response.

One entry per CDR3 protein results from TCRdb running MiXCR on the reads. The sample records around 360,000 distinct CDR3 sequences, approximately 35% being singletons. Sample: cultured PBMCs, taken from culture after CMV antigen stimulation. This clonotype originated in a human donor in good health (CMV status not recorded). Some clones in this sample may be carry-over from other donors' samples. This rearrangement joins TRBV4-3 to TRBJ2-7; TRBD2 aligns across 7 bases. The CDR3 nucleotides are TGCGCCAGCAGCCAAGATTCGCGCGGGAGTACCGAGCAGTACTTC. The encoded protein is CASSQDSRGSTEQYF.